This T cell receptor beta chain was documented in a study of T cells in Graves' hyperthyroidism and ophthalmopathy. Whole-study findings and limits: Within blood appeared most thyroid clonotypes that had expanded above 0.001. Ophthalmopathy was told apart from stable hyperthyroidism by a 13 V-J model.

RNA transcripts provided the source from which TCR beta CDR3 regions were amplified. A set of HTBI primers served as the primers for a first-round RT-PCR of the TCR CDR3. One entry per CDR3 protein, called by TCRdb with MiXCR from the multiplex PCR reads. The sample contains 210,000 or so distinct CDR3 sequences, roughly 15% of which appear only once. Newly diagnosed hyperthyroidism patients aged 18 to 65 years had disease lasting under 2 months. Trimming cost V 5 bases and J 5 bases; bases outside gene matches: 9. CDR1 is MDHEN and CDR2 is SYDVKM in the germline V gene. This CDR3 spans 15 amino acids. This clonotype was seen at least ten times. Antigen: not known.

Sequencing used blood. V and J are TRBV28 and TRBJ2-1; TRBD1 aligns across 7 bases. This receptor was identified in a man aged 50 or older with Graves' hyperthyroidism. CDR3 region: CASSHLRDRNNEQFF. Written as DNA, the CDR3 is TGTGCCAGCAGTCACCTTCGGGACAGAAACAATGAGCAGTTCTTC.